A single T cell receptor beta chain is shown here with its context. Profiling relied on immunoSEQ multiplex PCR, and the TCRdb table lists in-frame clones only, not all of them. The sample lists around 63,000 clones; 80% to 95% were seen once. This entry is derived from a study of a mutant IDH1 vaccine in newly diagnosed glioma. The V and J ends lost 6 bases and 7 bases, in that order; junction bases with no gene match: 9. The CDR3 contains 13 residues. The germline V gene encodes CDR1 MNHNS and CDR2 SASEGT. Time point meaning: baseline, week 1 (first vaccination visit). Treatment defined: pre-vaccination baseline after standard-of-care therapy.

The source of this sequence is a man between 45 and 60 years old with glioma. The chain joins TRBV6-1 to TRBJ2-7, with TRBD1 identical over 7 bases. Sequencing used PBMCs, obtained from a glioma patient treated with radiotherapy, temozolomide or both. The CDR3 region is CASRLEGAREQYF. The CDR3 nucleotides read TGTGCCAGCAGATTAGAGGGGGCAAGGGAGCAGTACTTC.